This T cell receptor (beta chain) derives from a study of T cell responses to AZD1222 COVID-19 vaccine. Trimming removed 1 base at V and 6 bases at J, with 13 bases between. CDR1 is LGHNA, CDR2 YSLEER, per germline. The CDR3 contains 15 residues. The assay was immunoSEQ multiplex PCR, and TCRdb's table has in-frame clones only and misses some. Counted here are around 120,000 clones, approximately 92% occurring once; the ten biggest clones make up approximately 1.1%. This sequence joins TRBV4-3 and TRBJ2-1; a possible D gene is TRBD2 (5 bases). Sample: peripheral blood, taken on day 0 of AZD1222 vaccination. The receptor was isolated from an adult in good health. This CDR3 is CASSQARTYLNEQFF. The CDR3 region has the DNA TGCGCCAGCAGCCAAGCCCGGACTTACCTCAATGAGCAGTTCTTC.